This T cell receptor beta chain is drawn from a study of blood T cell repertoires in COVID-19 (dated by TCRdb to about 2020). In terms of the full investigation: Samples covering the acute and convalescent phases of COVID-19 were provided by collaborators in the United States, Italy and Spain. A freely available public database, intended as a resource for researchers studying the immune response to SARS-CoV-2, is where the repertoires were released. The material from the prospective study consisted of cDNA or gDNA derived from T cells, B-cell-depleted T cells, or PBMCs. The dataset comprised deeply sampled blood TCRbeta repertoires from subjects exposed to, actively infected with, or recovered from COVID-19. Nearly every sample came with metadata listing a de-identified subject ID, COVID-19 status, age in years and sex. The samples were drawn from two sources: the first 160 participants of the ongoing ImmuneRACE study, and 1,000 to 1,500 subjects contributed by 6 global collaborators. Where HLA class I and class II types were available, the types were taken from metadata supplied by the sample provider, not from assay-based typing. The investigation overall reported the following: Clinical and demographic metadata were provided uncurated, with the amount varying by source and participant.

TCRbeta CDR3 regions were amplified from genomic DNA using the immunoSEQ Assay, a bias-controlled multiplex PCR. The paper's processing steps were these. The number of nucleated cells in each sample was estimated by amplification of reference gene primers within the assay. Sequence reads were collapsed and filtered to measure the absolute abundance of every unique TCRbeta CDR3 rearrangement. For each sample, productive Simpson clonality was calculated by taking the square root of Simpson's diversity index across productive rearrangements. What TCRdb holds here is the immuneACCESS table cut down to in-frame rearrangements. Part of the clones is not present; checked against another copy, under half of the missing clones reflect an unresolved V gene, and the others are unexplained. V and J calls and clone size are given by that table; D and trimming were obtained from the DNA. A total of about 180,000 clones appear in this sample, 88% of them only once. Approximately 9% of the sample belongs to the ten largest clones.

Participants in the prospective study were aged roughly 18 to 90 years, lived in 20 to 25 United States geographic areas, and enrolled through a virtual design. To assign participants to cohorts, the prospective study relied on clinical history that participants themselves reported in a screening survey and a study questionnaire. Recovered participants in ImmuneRACE Cohort 3 were defined by two consecutive negative NP/OP PCR tests, clearance by a healthcare professional, or resolution of symptoms. Mobile phlebotomists in the prospective study collected whole blood, serum and a nasopharyngeal or oropharyngeal swab from every participant. Over a roughly 2-month period, participants in the prospective study had the option of providing additional blood draws and questionnaires. Blood samples from the prospective study were shipped frozen or at room temperature prior to DNA extraction. Sequences SGHRS (CDR1) and YFSETQ (CDR2) are obtained from the germline V gene. Including cysteine and phenylalanine, the CDR3 has 12 amino acids. Only the CDR3 DNA stays, 36 bases, in frame from base 1. V drops 4 bases and J drops 4 bases, leaving 8 bases in between.

As to this clone: Its antigen has not been determined. No base quality information exists; no much larger clone differs at one position. The sample has other DNA sequences that encode this CDR3 too.

The receptor's source is a woman aged 18-29 years who had recovered from COVID-19. The sequence is built from TRBV5-1 and TRBJ1-2, with TRBD1 as a weak D call on 6 bases. The sample was PBMCs or T cells enriched from blood (not recorded which). The CDR3 sequence is CASSLDSYGYTF. The nucleotide sequence reads TGCGCCAGCAGCCTGGACAGCTATGGCTACACCTTC.